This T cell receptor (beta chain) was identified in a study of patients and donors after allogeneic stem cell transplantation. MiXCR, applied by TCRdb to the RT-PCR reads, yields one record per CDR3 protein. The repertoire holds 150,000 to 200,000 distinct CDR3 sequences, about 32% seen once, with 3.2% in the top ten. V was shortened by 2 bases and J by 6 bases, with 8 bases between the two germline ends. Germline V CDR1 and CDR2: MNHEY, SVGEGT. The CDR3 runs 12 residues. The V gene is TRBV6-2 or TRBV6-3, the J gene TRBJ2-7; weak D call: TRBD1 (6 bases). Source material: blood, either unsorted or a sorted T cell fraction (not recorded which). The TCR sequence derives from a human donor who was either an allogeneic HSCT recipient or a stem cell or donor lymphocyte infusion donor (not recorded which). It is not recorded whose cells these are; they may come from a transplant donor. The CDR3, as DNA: TGTGCCAGCAGTTACACAGGGACCGAGCAGTACTTC. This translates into CASSYTGTEQYF.